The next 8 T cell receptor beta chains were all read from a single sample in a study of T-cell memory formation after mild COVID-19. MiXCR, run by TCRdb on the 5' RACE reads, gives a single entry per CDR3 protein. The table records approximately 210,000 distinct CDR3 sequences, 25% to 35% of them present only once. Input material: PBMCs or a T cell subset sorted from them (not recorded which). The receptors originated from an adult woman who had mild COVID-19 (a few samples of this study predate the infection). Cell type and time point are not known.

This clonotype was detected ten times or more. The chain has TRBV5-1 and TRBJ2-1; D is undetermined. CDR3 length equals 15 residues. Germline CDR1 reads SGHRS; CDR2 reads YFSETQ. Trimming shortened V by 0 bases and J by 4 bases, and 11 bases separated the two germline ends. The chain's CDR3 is CASSLAGSSYNEQFF. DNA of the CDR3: TGCGCCAGCAGCTTGGCAGGATCTAGTTACAATGAGCAGTTCTTC.

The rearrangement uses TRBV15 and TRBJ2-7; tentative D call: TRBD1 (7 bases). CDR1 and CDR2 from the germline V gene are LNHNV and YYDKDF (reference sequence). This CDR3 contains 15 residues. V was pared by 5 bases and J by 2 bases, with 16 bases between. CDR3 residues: CATSPNAGGTYEQYF. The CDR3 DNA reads TGTGCCACCAGCCCCAACGCAGGGGGGACCTACGAGCAGTACTTC.

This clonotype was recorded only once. The CDR3 DNA follows: TGTGCCAGCACCCCCGACAGGACAGATACGCAGTATTTT. This translates into CASTPDRTDTQYF. This chain links TRBV5-4 with TRBJ2-3, with a possible D match to TRBD1 (6 bases). From germline, CDR1 is SGHNT and CDR2 YYREEE (reference sequence). The CDR3 contains 13 residues. V was cut by 6 bases and J by 3 bases, with 11 bases left in between. Supplemented by reference TRBV5-4 and TRBJ2-3, the full variable domain reads ETGVTQSPTHLIKTRGQQVTLRCSSQSGHNTVSWYQQALGQGPQFIFQYYREEENGRGNFPPRFSGLQFPNYSSELNVNALELDDSALYLCASTPDRTDTQYFGPGTRLTVL.

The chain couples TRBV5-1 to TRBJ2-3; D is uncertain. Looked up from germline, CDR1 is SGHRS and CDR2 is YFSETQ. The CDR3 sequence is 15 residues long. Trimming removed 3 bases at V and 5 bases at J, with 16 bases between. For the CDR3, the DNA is TGCGCCAGCAGCTCCTATGCCCCTCCGATAGATACGCAGTATTTT. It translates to CASSSYAPPIDTQYF. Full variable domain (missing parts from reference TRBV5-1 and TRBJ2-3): KAGVTQTPRYLIKTRGQQVTLSCSPISGHRSVSWYQQTPGQGLQFLFEYFSETQRNKGNFPGRFSGRQFSNSRSEMNVSTLELGDSALYLCASSSYAPPIDTQYFGPGTRLTVL.

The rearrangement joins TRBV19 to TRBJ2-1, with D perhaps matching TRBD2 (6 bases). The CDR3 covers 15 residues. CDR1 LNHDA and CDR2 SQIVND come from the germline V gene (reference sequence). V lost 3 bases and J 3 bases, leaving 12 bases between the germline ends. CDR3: CASSIWRGGYNEQFF. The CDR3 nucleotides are TGTGCCAGTAGTATCTGGAGGGGTGGCTACAATGAGCAGTTCTTC. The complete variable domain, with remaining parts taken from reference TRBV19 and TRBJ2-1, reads DGGITQSPKYLFRKEGQNVTLSCEQNLNHDAMYWYRQDPGQGLRLIYYSQIVNDFQKGDIAEGYSVSREKKESFPLTVTSAQKNPTAFYLCASSIWRGGYNEQFFGPGTRLTVL.

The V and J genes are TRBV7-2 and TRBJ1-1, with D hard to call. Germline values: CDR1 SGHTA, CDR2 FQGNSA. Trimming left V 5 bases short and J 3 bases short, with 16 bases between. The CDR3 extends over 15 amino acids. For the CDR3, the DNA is TGTGCCAGCAGCATAAGCCGCGGACCGGACACTGAAGCTTTCTTT. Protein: CASSISRGPDTEAFF.

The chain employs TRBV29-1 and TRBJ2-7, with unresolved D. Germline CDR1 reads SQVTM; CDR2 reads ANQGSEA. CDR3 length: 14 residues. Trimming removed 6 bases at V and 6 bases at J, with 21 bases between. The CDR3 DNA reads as TGCAGCGTCCTTGAGAGGTCTTGGGGTATCGAGCAGTACTTC. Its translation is CSVLERSWGIEQYF.

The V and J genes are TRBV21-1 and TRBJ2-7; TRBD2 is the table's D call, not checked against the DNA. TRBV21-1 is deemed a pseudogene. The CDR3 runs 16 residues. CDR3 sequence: CASIFHRRLAGYEQYF. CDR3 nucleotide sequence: TGTGCCAGCATCTTTCACCGCCGACTAGCGGGTTACGAGCAGTACTTC.